The subject of this entry is one T cell receptor (beta chain). Its target antigen remains unknown. No base-level quality is on record; no much larger clone is a single base apart. This sample stems from a study of cytomegalovirus exposure and HLA in healthy donors (TCRdb year 2017). In the study overall: An earlier analysis of roughly 630 of the donors reported more than 250 Gb of sequence data and around 110 million unique TCR beta sequences from 150 million to 200 million T cells. An early release covering roughly 580 HLA-typed donors comprised approximately 290 gigabases of sequencing data and roughly 86 million unique TCR sequences. The genetic ancestry cluster associated with self-reported Caucasian donors included 81% of the approximately 410 genotyped donors. The study was designed to test whether signatures of past pathogen exposure could be identified by cataloging public T cell receptors. Using immunosequencing, the study profiled T cell repertoires from some 670 subjects and related those repertoires to cytomegalovirus serostatus. Along with the roughly 670-subject first cohort, a separate validation cohort of over a hundred different subjects was used. The study combined high-throughput TCR immunosequencing, statistical association of individual TCRs with disease status, and machine learning to predict cytomegalovirus infection status. A later analysis re-examined previously published TCR beta repertoires from more than 650 donors and added high-resolution HLA genotyping to investigate patterns of TCR occurrence. Rather than drawing on any new phenotypic data, the later analysis identified candidate immune exposures from TCR beta sequences and the way those sequences occurred across donors. An earlier analysis of a few hundred of the donors applied high-throughput TCR beta sequencing to assess whether each TCR beta V gene segment acted as functional or pseudogenic. Donor age, sex, ethnicity and CMV serostatus were collected together with the repertoire data. Genome-wide SNP genotypes for about 65% of the roughly 670 donors were used in a later genetic analysis, which treated that subset as a discovery cohort. Every repertoire in the discovery cohort had been generated on one and the same sequencing platform. Class I and class II HLA loci were covered by the typing at four-digit resolution. Typing coverage varied by locus: roughly 629-630 donors for A, B, C, DRB1 and DQB1; some 520 for DQA1; about 600 for DPA1; roughly 470 for DPB1. Because of strong linkage in the cohort, a few DR-DQ haplotypes were treated as single units for association and clustering. Across under 500 genotyped donors of the cohort, an average of about 200,000 unique TCR beta nucleotide sequences per donor were sequenced, and roughly 18% of those sequences were non-productive.

V is cut by 5 bases and J by 10 bases, and the space between the germline ends is 24 bases. The CDR3 goes from the cysteine to the phenylalanine over 16 residues. The only DNA kept is the CDR3, 48 bases in frame from the first base. The CDR1 and CDR2 encoded by the germline V gene (reference sequence) are PRHDT and FYEKMQ. The receptor library was made with the immunoSEQ multiplex PCR assay. For the multiplex PCR, a mixture combining 60 forward primers for TCR Vbeta segments and 13 reverse primers for TCR Jbeta segments was used. A multiplex PCR assay on genomic DNA amplified the CDR3 region of rearranged TCR beta genes. On the Illumina HiSeq System, the amplified TCR beta libraries were sequenced as 87-base-pair reads. The original methods were these. Across the 500 to 750 repertoires, a later analysis counted 78 million or so unique TCR beta chains, roughly 11 million of which were shared by at least two donors. A nearest-neighbor algorithm error-corrected the raw reads and collapsed the reads into unique sequences, merging closely related sequences to remove PCR and sequencing errors. CDR3 sequences were aligned to IMGT reference sequences to assign V, D and J gene segments. For a sequence to be retained, at least a six-nucleotide match to both a V gene segment and a J gene segment was required. A rearrangement was called productive if the CDR3 had no stop codons and remained in frame with V and J, and every other rearrangement was called non-productive. CDR3 was defined by IMGT convention, running from the second conserved V-encoded cysteine to the conserved J-encoded phenylalanine. Sequences without an unambiguous match to a single V gene segment were excluded from the earlier analysis of over 500 of the donors. An earlier analysis of fewer than 750 of the donors classified V segments as functional when productive rearrangements were above 56.7% and as segregating when the standard deviation between donors was above 5%. A statistical classification framework was built to diagnose cytomegalovirus status from the catalog of TCR beta chain sequences. V and J gene assignment, in a later analysis, came from comparing TCR nucleotide sequences with IMGT/GENE-DB human TR gene sequences. A later analysis assigned CDR3 sequences and most-parsimonious VDJ recombination scenarios with the TCRdist pipeline. In a later analysis, every TCR beta chain was defined by the combination of its CDR3 amino acid sequence and its V-gene family, and reads without a unique V-gene family were dropped. A later analysis removed 500 to 650 highly shared, low-generation-probability nucleotide sequences to deal with suspected cross-contamination and a sequencing artifact. In a later analysis, a clonal expansion index for each public chain was calculated from normalized within-repertoire ranks of inferred template counts. In a later analysis, generation probabilities were computed using a VDJ recombination model fitted to out-of-frame rearrangements, and the results were checked against IGoR. Hypergeometric tests were used in a later analysis to score TCR-TCR, TCR-HLA and TCR-CMV co-occurrence, with a repertoire-size bias correction applied to the TCR pairs. To estimate false discovery rates, a later analysis permuted the HLA or CMV assignments 20 times. In a later analysis, co-occurring TCRs were grouped using DBSCAN, with TCRdist sequence similarity added in when clustering inside HLA-allele-positive subsets. Repertoires with fewer than 30,000 or more than 120,000 public chains were left out of co-occurrence clustering, as were four to six repertoires with anomalous nucleotide sharing. What TCRdb holds here is the immuneACCESS table cut down to in-frame rearrangements. Part of the clones is not present; checked against another copy, under half of the missing clones reflect an unresolved V gene, and the others are unexplained. V, J and clone size reflect that table, while D and trimming were determined from the DNA. The sample profile shows 90,000 to 130,000 clones; 75% to 80% of them were found once. The ten biggest clones cover approximately 1.2% of the sample.

In total, over 600 healthy bone marrow donors made up the cohort. At the time of sampling, every cohort member was nominally healthy, though immune exposures that went unrecorded were likely present. The donor tested CMV seronegative and was one of the 352 seronegative cohort members. A peripheral blood sample was provided by each donor, and peripheral blood mononuclear cells were used for TCR beta sequencing. Genomic DNA was extracted from the blood cell samples with the Qiagen DNeasy Blood Extraction Kit. Broader findings and caveats from the paper: The sequencing pipeline was judged likely to have produced a cluster of highly shared sequence variants as a technical artifact. The earlier analysis of 450 to 700 of the donors excluded fewer than 20 rarely observed V segments, including chromosome 9 orphons, because counts were too low. Because HLA typing was missing for some donors at each locus, association tests included only the typed subset. In a later analysis, HLA-associated TCR beta chains were found to be more clonally expanded and to have lower generation probabilities than equally common non-associated chains. At a false discovery rate of 0.05, a later analysis linked 16,951 TCR beta sequences to specific HLA alleles. A later analysis found that most CMV-associated TCR beta chains appeared HLA-restricted, with HLA associations seemingly driven largely by CMV exposure. For the cohort, immune exposure information was limited to CMV serostatus. Linkage disequilibrium might explain the correlated functional status among segregating V segments, but an unknown experimental factor could not be ruled out. According to a later analysis, parvovirus B19, influenza, CMV and Epstein-Barr virus appeared linked to several top co-occurrence clusters. Strong co-occurrence of HLA alleles, especially DR and DQ, made assigning TCR associations to individual alleles difficult. This cohort had only TCR beta chains sequenced, and the lack of alpha or paired-chain data limited which features could be detected. A later genetic analysis reported fewer N-insertions in productive TCRs among donors in an Asian-associated ancestry cluster than the roughly 720-donor mean. The study listed 164 TCR beta chains as associated with cytomegalovirus. In an earlier analysis of 587 of the donors, most TCR beta V segments appeared in productive rearrangements about 87% or about 30% of the time, broadly matching IMGT annotations. According to the authors, the approach could potentially be generalized to other disease states and immunological phenotypes. A later analysis found that TCR association rates varied across HLA loci, with DRB1 alleles showing the most associated TCRs and HLA-C alleles the fewest. In vitro tests confirmed that a few of the cytomegalovirus-associated TCR beta chains recognize cytomegalovirus antigens. A further reported finding was that TCR beta sequences accurately predicted the HLA-A and HLA-B alleles for most subjects in the first cohort. The 87-base-pair reads could not distinguish some IMGT-functional V segments, including TRBV6-2 and TRBV6-3, so those segments were excluded. A later genetic analysis associated a missense DCLRE1C variant with V-gene and J-gene trimming of TCR beta chains, and an independent cohort replicated the association. Most TCR sequences were observed very rarely across donors, whereas some public TCRs were present in many individuals. The classifier was reported to diagnose cytomegalovirus status with high specificity and sensitivity in both the original cohort and the validation cohort. The presence/absence analyses assumed that sequencing depth was roughly uniform across donors, and that assumption may not be true.

The source is a woman aged 30 to 39 in good health and CMV-seronegative. The sequencing input was PBMCs. The chain was built from TRBV13 and TRBJ2-1; TRBD1 might be the D gene, on 6 matching bases. The nucleotide sequence is given as TGTGCCAGCAGCCCTCAAAGTCAGGGGCCCGAGGTGGAGCAGTTCTTC. Its protein product is CASSPQSQGPEVEQFF.